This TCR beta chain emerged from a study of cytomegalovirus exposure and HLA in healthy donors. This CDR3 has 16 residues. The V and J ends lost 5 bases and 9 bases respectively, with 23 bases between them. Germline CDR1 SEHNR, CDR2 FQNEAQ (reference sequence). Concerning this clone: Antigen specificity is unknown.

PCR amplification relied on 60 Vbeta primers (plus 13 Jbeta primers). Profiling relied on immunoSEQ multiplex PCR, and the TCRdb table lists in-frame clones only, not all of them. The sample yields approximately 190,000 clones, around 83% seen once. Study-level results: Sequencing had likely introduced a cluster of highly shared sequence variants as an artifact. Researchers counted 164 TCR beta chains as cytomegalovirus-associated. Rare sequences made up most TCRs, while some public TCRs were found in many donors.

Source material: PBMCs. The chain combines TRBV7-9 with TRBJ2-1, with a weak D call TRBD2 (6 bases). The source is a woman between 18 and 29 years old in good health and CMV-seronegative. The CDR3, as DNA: TGTGCCAGCAGCGTACGGGACTCCGGCTCCGGGGGTGAGCAGTTCTTC. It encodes CASSVRDSGSGGEQFF. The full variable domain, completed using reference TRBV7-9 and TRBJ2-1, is DTGVSQNPRHKITKRGQNVTFRCDPISEHNRLYWYRQTLGQGPEFLTYFQNEAQLEKSRLLSDRFSAERPKGSFSTLEIQRTEQGDSAMYLCASSVRDSGSGGEQFFGPGTRLTVL.